The T cell receptor beta chain described here comes from a study of T-cell memory formation after mild COVID-19 (dated by TCRdb to 2020 to 2023). Context from the whole study: TCR sequence clusters from the two donors were largely donor specific. Longitudinal TCRalpha and TCRbeta repertoire sequencing tracked T-cell clones expanding and contracting after mild COVID-19 in two donors. Two young, previously healthy adult volunteers made up the cohort, one male and one female. Study-wide conclusions, independent of this receptor: Clones that contracted from day 15 to 85 showed balanced CD4/CD8 phenotypes, whereas a second wave of clones that expanded from day 15 to 37 leaned towards CD4+. Contracting CD4+ clones were found mainly in CM and EM memory subsets, while CD8+ clones were enriched in EMRA. Some responding clones were detected in pre-infection memory, which suggested that pre-existing cross-reactive memory T cells had joined the SARS-CoV-2 response. SARS-CoV-2 specificity was not confirmed for the second-wave clones peaking on day 37. Only two mild cases were covered by the study, and larger cohorts that include severe cases with pre-infection samples were considered necessary.

This clonotype was seen a handful of times. This receptor's antigen is unknown. Base qualities were left out, and no much larger clone turns up one base away. Ficoll-Paque density gradient centrifugation was used to isolate PBMCs. The CDR3 runs 15 amino acids, cysteine and phenylalanine included. The CDR3 DNA has 45 bases and is translated from base 1. At the junction V is shortened by 3 bases and J by 6 bases; bases outside the gene matches: 8. For CDR1 and CDR2, the germline V gene (reference sequence) lists DFQATT and SNEGSKA. This sample was sequenced with an Illumina NovaSeq 6000. TCRalpha and TCRbeta cDNA libraries were built by 5'RACE with constant-segment primers, adding sample barcodes and unique molecular identifiers. RNA was extracted from every sample with Trizol reagent. The libraries were amplified in two PCR steps, and the second step added a second sample barcode and Illumina TruSeq adapters. The libraries were sequenced on an Illumina NovaSeq using 2 x 150 bp paired-end reads. In the paper's pipeline: The reads were demultiplexed and collapsed into UMI-guided consensus sequences using migec v1.2.7. Using mixcr v2.1.11, the UMI consensuses were aligned to TRA and TRB V and J templates and assembled into clonotypes. A clonotype was counted as expanded or contracted only if both edgeR and NoisET called the change significant, with noise models trained on biological replicates. For edgeR calls, the thresholds were a false discovery rate-adjusted p below 0.01 and a log2 fold-change of 1. PCA with hierarchical clustering of max-normalized trajectories of the 1000 most abundant clonotypes was used as exploratory dynamics analysis. Each responding clone was given a CD4 or CD8 phenotype based on the CD4+ and CD8+ repertoires, which had been sequenced separately. TCRdb reran the public reads through fastp at Q25 and MiXCR, keeping productive beta chains. A single entry per CDR3 protein holds the most common genes and DNA from its merged rows. These V and J calls rely on TCRdb rather than the paper's analysis. A total of tens of thousands of distinct CDR3 sequences appear in this sample, approximately 23% of them only once. The top ten clonotypes cover under 45% of the sample.

This TCR was sampled from a man between 18 and 29 years old who had mild COVID-19 (a few samples of this study predate the infection). The sample titles of this study are shuffled in the database, so cell type and time point are left out; the donor was told from shared clones. Sequencing was done on a sample of PBMCs or a T cell subset sorted from them (not recorded which). The rearranged chain carries TRBV20-1 and TRBJ2-3; 11 nucleotides in the junction match TRBD2. In nucleotides, the sequence is TGCAGTGCTAGCCAGACTAGCGGGGTTGGGGATACGCAGTATTTT. Its amino acids are CSASQTSGVGDTQYF.